The next 30 T cell receptor beta chains were all read from a single sample in a study of cytomegalovirus exposure and HLA in healthy donors. The study ran its PCR with 60 Vbeta and 13 Jbeta primers. Using immunoSEQ multiplex PCR, the repertoire was profiled, and TCRdb retains in-frame clones only, with some absent. Of some 100,000 clones in the sample, about 68% were seen once. The sequencing input was PBMCs. The receptors were gathered from a male donor in good health and CMV-seropositive.

J is TRBJ2-1 and V is TRBV5-1; 14 nucleotides agree with TRBD2. The V segment lost 3 bases and the J segment 9 bases; nucleotides outside the gene matches: 8. This CDR3 is 16 amino acids long. CDR1 is SGHRS and CDR2 is YFSETQ in the germline V gene. CDR3 residues: CASSSGLAGGYFEQFF. Written as DNA, the CDR3 is TGCGCCAGCAGCTCCGGACTAGCGGGGGGTTATTTTGAGCAGTTCTTC.

The rearrangement uses TRBV16 and TRBJ1-5; possible D gene TRBD1, 6 bases. From germline, CDR1 is KGHSY and CDR2 FQNENV. The CDR3 loop spans 16 amino acids. The germline V and J ends were trimmed by 1 base and 0 bases, with 10 bases remaining between them. CDR3 nucleotide sequence: TGTGCCAGCAGCCAATGGGCAGGGGATAGCAATCAGCCCCAGCATTTT. Translated, it gives CASSQWAGDSNQPQHF. Full variable domain (outside the CDR3, taken from reference TRBV16 and TRBJ1-5): GEEVAQTPKHLVRGEGQKAKLYCAPIKGHSYVFWYQQVLKNEFKFLISFQNENVFDETGMPKERFSAKCLPNSPCSLEIQATKLEDSAVYFCASSQWAGDSNQPQHFGDGTRLSIL.

V is TRBV7-8 and J is TRBJ2-7; 8 nucleotides align to TRBD1. This CDR3 is 15 amino acids long. The V and J ends lost 4 bases and 6 bases, in that order; junction bases with no gene match: 11. CDR1 and CDR2 (germline): SGHVS, FQNEAQ. The CDR3 sequence is CASSSGQGPSSEQYF. CDR3 coding DNA: TGTGCCAGCAGCTCTGGACAGGGTCCCTCGTCCGAGCAGTACTTC.

The CDR3 DNA sequence: TGTGCCAGCAGTGTCGGAGCGGGGCAAGAGACCCAGTACTTC. As protein: CASSVGAGQETQYF. The chain recombines TRBV2 with TRBJ2-5; TRBD2 aligns across 7 bases. V was pared by 4 bases and J by 2 bases, with 4 bases of the junction left unmatched. The CDR3 contains 14 residues. The germline V gene has CDR1 SNHLY and CDR2 FYNNEI.

V gene TRBV5-1 combines with J gene TRBJ1-1; D might be TRBD1 (6 bases). This CDR3 comprises 14 residues. V gave up 3 bases and J gave up 1 base, with 10 bases separating them. The germline gives CDR1 SGHRS, CDR2 YFSETQ. The CDR3 sequence: CASSSKQGNTEAFF. The CDR3 DNA sequence: TGCGCCAGCAGCTCGAAACAGGGGAACACTGAAGCTTTCTTT.

The chain carries TRBV30 and TRBJ2-5, with 7 bases lining up with TRBD1. The CDR3 covers 13 residues. The junction had 6 bases not matched to a gene; V was cut back by 3 bases and J by 5 bases. Germline CDR1 is GTSNPN and CDR2 is SVGIG (reference sequence). The CDR3 is CAWRKGASETQYF. CDR3 bases: TGTGCCTGGAGAAAGGGGGCGTCTGAGACCCAGTACTTC.

The V call is TRBV5-1, the J call TRBJ1-5, with D unresolved. Germline V gives CDR1 SGHRS, CDR2 YFSETQ. The CDR3 consists of 13 residues. V lost 4 bases and J lost 7, with 12 bases in between. This CDR3 reads CASSPNLNQPQHF. The CDR3 DNA is TGCGCCAGCAGCCCGAACTTGAACCAGCCCCAGCATTTT.

The V gene is TRBV6-1, the J gene TRBJ1-2; no reliable D call. V was pared by 4 bases and J by 2 bases, with 5 bases between. This CDR3 is 12 amino acids long. Germline CDR1 and CDR2: MNHNS and SASEGT. Here the CDR3 reads CASSGLNYGYTF. CDR3 nucleotides: TGTGCCAGCAGTGGTTTAAACTATGGCTACACCTTC.

The count of this clone is one. The chain carries TRBV5-6 and TRBJ2-2; 7 bases map to TRBD1. Germline values: CDR1 SGHDT, CDR2 YYEEEE. V lost 4 bases to trimming and J lost 5 bases; unmatched junction nucleotides: 11. The CDR3 sequence is 16 residues long. In DNA, the CDR3 is TGTGCCAGCAGCCTCCCGGCAGGGGGATTAACCGGGGAGCTGTTTTTT. Translated: CASSLPAGGLTGELFF.

This CDR3 reads CASRSGTTNSPLHF. DNA for the CDR3: TGTGCCAGCAGATCCGGGACAACTAATTCACCCCTCCACTTT. The rearrangement joins TRBV2 to TRBJ1-6, with a possible D match to TRBD1 (6 bases). This CDR3 region has 14 residues. Germline CDR1 and CDR2: SNHLY and FYNNEI. The V end was cut by 6 bases, the J end by 6 bases, with 12 bases between.

This sequence joins TRBV6-1 and TRBJ1-6; 10 bases are a match to TRBD1. The germline V gene encodes CDR1 MNHNS and CDR2 SASEGT. The CDR3 runs to 15 residues. V was pared by 6 bases and J by 11 bases, with 10 bases of the junction left unmatched. The CDR3 loop is CASRHPDRGSTPLHF. CDR3 DNA: TGTGCCAGCAGGCATCCGGACAGGGGGAGTACACCCCTCCACTTT.

This chain links TRBV4-2 with TRBJ2-7, with D unresolved. V shed 0 bases and J shed 4 bases, with 7 bases lying between them. Per germline, CDR1 LGHNA and CDR2 YNFKEQ. The CDR3 loop spans 13 amino acids. This chain's CDR3 is CASSQDDGYEQYF. DNA for the CDR3: TGTGCCAGCAGCCAAGACGACGGGTACGAGCAGTACTTC.

This rearrangement joins TRBV5-4 to TRBJ1-2; D possibly corresponds to TRBD1 (5 bases). There are 13 residues in the CDR3. Germline-derived CDR1 and CDR2 are SGHNT and YYREEE (reference sequence). V shed 4 bases and J shed 4 bases, with 11 bases lying between them. The CDR3 nucleotides are TGTGCCAGCAGCACCGACAGAGTCTATGGCTACACCTTC. Translating gives CASSTDRVYGYTF.

CDR3 region: CASSGPNEQFF. CDR3 sequence (DNA): TGTGCCAGTAGTGGCCCCAATGAGCAGTTCTTC. V is TRBV19 and J is TRBJ2-1, with unresolved D. This CDR3 has 11 residues. Per the germline V gene, CDR1 is LNHDA and CDR2 is SQIVND (reference sequence). Between the trimmed V and J ends, which lost 5 bases and 6 bases, there was a span of 5 bases.

In DNA form, the CDR3 reads TGTGCCTTGGACAGGGCGGGGTCCACTGAAGCTTTCTTT. As protein: CALDRAGSTEAFF. This chain links TRBV30 with TRBJ1-1, with 8 nucleotides matching TRBD1. The V and J ends lost 7 bases and 4 bases, in that order; junction bases with no gene match: 8. The CDR3 sequence is 13 residues long. CDR1 and CDR2 (germline): GTSNPN, SVGIG (reference sequence).

About this clone: The sample has other DNA sequences that encode this CDR3 too. The V gene is TRBV29-1, the J gene TRBJ2-5, with TRBD2 as a possible D gene (5 bases). This CDR3 comprises 11 residues. V lost 5 bases, J lost 2 bases, and 6 bases lay in between. Germline lookup yields CDR1 SQVTM and CDR2 ANQGSEA. The CDR3 protein is CSVQRQETQYF. The CDR3 DNA reads TGCAGCGTTCAGCGGCAAGAGACCCAGTACTTC.

This sequence joins TRBV5-1 and TRBJ2-3, with 9 nucleotides matching TRBD1. Trimming took 0 bases from V and 7 from J; bases not matched to a gene: 9. The CDR3 runs to 16 residues. Germline V gene lookup returns CDR1 SGHRS and CDR2 YFSETQ. The CDR3 protein is CASSLAMLDRGNTQYF. The CDR3, as DNA: TGCGCCAGCAGCTTGGCAATGTTGGACAGGGGAAATACGCAGTATTTT.

The chain carries TRBV4-3 and TRBJ1-1; maybe TRBD1 (5 bases). CDR3 length equals 14 residues. Trimming took 0 bases from V and 7 from J, leaving 12 bases between them. CDR1 is LGHNA and CDR2 is YSLEER in the germline V gene. The CDR3 DNA reads TGCGCCAGCAGCCAAGAGGCAACCGGGGGTGAAGCTTTCTTT. Amino acids: CASSQEATGGEAFF.

The chain has TRBV6-6 and TRBJ1-1; D might be TRBD1 (6 bases). Germline CDR1 and CDR2: MNHNY and SVGAGI (reference sequence). The CDR3 sequence is 14 residues long. Trimming took off 6 bases at V and 5 bases at J, with 16 bases between the two ends. CDR3 sequence (DNA): TGTGCCAGCAGCATGGGAGGGGGGGGGACTGAAGCTTTCTTT. Translating it yields CASSMGGGGTEAFF.

The chain recombines TRBV29-1 with TRBJ1-3, with 7 bases lining up with TRBD1. After removal of 6 bases from V and 2 bases from J, the junction contained 4 bases not matched to a gene. Looked up from germline, CDR1 is SQVTM and CDR2 is ANQGSEA. The CDR3 runs 13 residues. The CDR3 DNA reads as TGCAGCGTCGCCGGGACAGCTGGAAACACCATATATTTT. This gives the protein CSVAGTAGNTIYF. Using reference TRBV29-1 and TRBJ1-3 for the parts outside the CDR3, the full variable domain is SAVISQKPSRDICQRGTSLTIQCQVDSQVTMMFWYRQQPGQSLTLIATANQGSEATYESGFVIDKFPISRPNLTFSTLTVSNMSPEDSSIYLCSVAGTAGNTIYFGEGSWLTVV.

This chain joins TRBV4-1 and TRBJ1-3, with 12 nucleotides matching TRBD1. CDR1 MGHRA and CDR2 YSYEKL come from the germline V gene. This CDR3 is 17 amino acids long. Trimming took 1 base from V and 0 from J; bases not matched to a gene: 1. The CDR3 nucleotides are TGCGCCAGCAGCCAAGCGGGACAGGGGGCCTCTGGAAACACCATATATTTT. Protein: CASSQAGQGASGNTIYF.

This chain uses TRBV30 with TRBJ1-1; D not certain. Trimming shortened V by 0 bases and J by 3 bases, and 11 bases separated the two germline ends. The CDR3 extends over 14 amino acids. Germline V gene lookup returns CDR1 GTSNPN and CDR2 SVGIG (reference sequence). This chain's CDR3 is CAWSVSGTDTEAFF. CDR3 bases: TGTGCCTGGAGTGTATCGGGTACGGACACTGAAGCTTTCTTT.

The rearrangement joins TRBV7-7 to TRBJ2-2, with unresolved D. The CDR3 contains 14 residues. Trimming stripped 0 bases from V and 5 bases from J, with 7 bases between. CDR1 SSHAT and CDR2 FNYEAQ come from the germline V gene (reference sequence). This CDR3 is CASSLAARTGELFF. Written as DNA, the CDR3 is TGTGCCAGCAGCTTAGCTGCGAGAACCGGGGAGCTGTTTTTT.

This clone was seen a single time. The chain links TRBV27 to TRBJ2-7; a weak D match, TRBD1 (5 bases). CDR3 length equals 16 residues. Between the trimmed V and J ends, which lost 0 bases and 3 bases, there was a span of 15 bases. CDR1 and CDR2 from the germline V gene are MNHEY and SMNVEV (reference sequence). The CDR3 protein is CASSLSGQRPVYEQYF. The CDR3, as DNA: TGTGCCAGCAGTTTATCGGGGCAGCGCCCGGTCTACGAGCAGTACTTC.

The V and J genes are TRBV4-2 and TRBJ1-2, with a tentative D call TRBD1 (6 bases). Germline V gives CDR1 LGHNA, CDR2 YNFKEQ. The CDR3 is 17 residues long. Trimming took off 0 bases at V and 2 bases at J, with 16 bases between the two ends. This chain's CDR3 is CASSQESQGDSNYGYTF. In DNA, the CDR3 is TGTGCCAGCAGCCAAGAGTCACAGGGAGACAGCAACTATGGCTACACCTTC.

The V and J genes are TRBV6-5 and TRBJ2-3; 11 bases map to TRBD2. The CDR3 is 15 residues long. Unmatched junction bases numbered 6, after V lost 7 bases and J lost 3 bases. Germline V lookup: CDR1 MNHEY, CDR2 SVGAGI. The CDR3 here is CASTPGLADTDTQYF. The CDR3 DNA sequence: TGTGCCAGCACTCCGGGACTAGCGGATACAGATACGCAGTATTTT.

The genes are TRBV21-1 and TRBJ1-6. TRBV21-1 is a recognized pseudogene. This CDR3 has 17 amino acids. CDR3: CASSKQSQGLDNSPLHF. The CDR3 nucleotides read TGTGCCAGCAGCAAACAAAGCCAGGGACTCGATAATTCACCCCTCCACTTT.

The chain uses TRBV28 and TRBJ1-2; D is perhaps TRBD1 (6 bases). Germline lookup yields CDR1 MDHEN and CDR2 SYDVKM. CDR3 size: 14 residues. Trimming cost V 4 bases and J 3 bases, with 12 bases left between them. The CDR3 coding sequence is TGTGCCAGCAGTTCCGCGACAGGATACTATGGCTACACCTTC. Protein sequence: CASSSATGYYGYTF.

V is TRBV25-1 and J is TRBJ1-4; TRBD1 matches at 9 bases. The V gene end was trimmed by 4 bases and the J gene end by 0 bases; junction bases not matched to a gene: 0. CDR1 MGHDK and CDR2 SYGVNS come from the germline V gene. The CDR3 totals 15 residues. The CDR3 sequence: CASSGQGATNEKLFF. In nucleotides, the CDR3 is TGTGCCAGCAGTGGACAGGGGGCAACTAATGAAAAACTGTTTTTT.

This clone has more than one count but fewer than ten. The chain recombines TRBV9 with TRBJ2-1; possibly TRBD2 for D (6 bases). The CDR3 contains 15 residues. Trimming removed 2 bases from V and 0 bases from J, with 9 bases in between. CDR1 is SGDLS and CDR2 is YYNGEE in the germline V gene. This CDR3 is CASSVSGSSYNEQFF. CDR3 coding DNA: TGTGCCAGCAGCGTTAGCGGAAGCTCCTACAATGAGCAGTTCTTC.